The sequence of this TCR beta chain was determined in a study of regulatory T cells in long-lasting Graves disease. In building TCR beta libraries, iRepertoire HTBI primers were used together with Arm-PCR of CDR3 regions. TCRdb re-called the multiplex PCR reads through MiXCR, storing one row per CDR3 protein. Altogether fewer than 650,000 distinct CDR3 sequences are present, roughly 16% being singletons, with the ten largest covering about 12%. The V and J ends lost 6 bases and 8 bases respectively, with 10 bases between them. Germline loops: CDR1 DFQATT, CDR2 SNEGSKA (reference sequence). The CDR3 extends over 10 amino acids. Time point reported: newly diagnosed GD, antithyroid drugs for less than 3 months. There was RNA extracted from PBMCs, and the TCR library was made from it. Nine milliliters of peripheral blood went into EDTA tubes. The sample was also linked to a second study, of T cells in Graves' hyperthyroidism and ophthalmopathy.

The chain employs TRBV20-1 and TRBJ1-2, with D unresolved. This receptor was taken from a man younger than 30 with Graves disease. The sample consisted of peripheral blood mononuclear cells (PBMCs), taken at new diagnosis, from a patient treated with antithyroid drugs. In DNA form, the CDR3 reads TGCAGTGCCTCTGTCCCCGGCTACACCTTC. Protein: CSASVPGYTF.